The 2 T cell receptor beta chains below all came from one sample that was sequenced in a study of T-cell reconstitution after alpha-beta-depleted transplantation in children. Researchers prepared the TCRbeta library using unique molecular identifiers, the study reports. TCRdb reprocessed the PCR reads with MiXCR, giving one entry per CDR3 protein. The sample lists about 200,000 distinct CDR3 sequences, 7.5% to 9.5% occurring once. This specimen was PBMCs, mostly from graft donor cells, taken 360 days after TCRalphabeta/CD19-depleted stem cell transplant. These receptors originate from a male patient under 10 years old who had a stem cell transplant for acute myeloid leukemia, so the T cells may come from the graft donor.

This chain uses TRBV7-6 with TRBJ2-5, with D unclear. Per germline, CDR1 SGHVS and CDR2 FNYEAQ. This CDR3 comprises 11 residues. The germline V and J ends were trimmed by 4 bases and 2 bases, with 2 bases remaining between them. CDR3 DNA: TGTGCCAGCAGCTGGCAAGAGACCCAGTACTTC. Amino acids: CASSWQETQYF.

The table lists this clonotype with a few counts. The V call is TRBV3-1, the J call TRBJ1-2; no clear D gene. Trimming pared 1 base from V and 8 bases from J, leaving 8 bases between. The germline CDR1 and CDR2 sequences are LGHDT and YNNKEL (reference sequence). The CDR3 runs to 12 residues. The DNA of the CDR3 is TGTGCCAGCAGCCAAGCTGAGAAAGGCTACACCTTC. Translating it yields CASSQAEKGYTF.